A selection of T cell receptor beta chains follows, all from one sample in a study of radiotherapy plus CTLA-4 blockade in lung cancer. Method: immunoSEQ multiplex PCR; TCRdb's copy keeps in-frame clones and lacks some. The table has fewer than 140,000 clones, more than 75% seen once. Sequencing used peripheral blood, obtained from a patient treated with radiotherapy plus ipilimumab. Receptor source: a human donor with non-small cell lung cancer that progressed on radiotherapy plus ipilimumab. Some clones in this sample may be carry-over from other donors' samples. The CDR3 runs from the conserved cysteine through the conserved F or W. Fields, in order: D gene, V gene, J gene, CDR3 protein, CDR3 DNA. A D gene is named only where the DNA matches it firmly.

>-|TRBV27|TRBJ1-3
CASRLAGSSGNTIYF
TGTGCCAGCAGATTGGCAGGGAGCTCTGGAAACACCATATATTTT
>-|TRBV4-1|TRBJ1-3
CASSPPLGISGNTIYF
TGCGCCAGCAGCCCCCCCCTAGGGATATCTGGAAACACCATATATTTT
>-|TRBV30|TRBJ2-7
CAWRGGSEQYF
TGTGCCTGGAGGGGGGGAAGCGAGCAGTACTTC
>-|TRBV6-5|TRBJ1-6
CASSYWQSYNSPLHF
TGTGCCAGCAGTTACTGGCAATCCTATAATTCACCCCTCCACTTT
>-|TRBV18|TRBJ2-4
CASSPPAEGLYIQYF
TGTGCCAGCTCACCACCGGCAGAAGGACTTTACATTCAGTACTTC
>-|TRBV7-2|TRBJ1-4
CASSSSILAENEKLFF
TGTGCCAGCAGCTCATCTATACTAGCGGAGAATGAAAAACTGTTTTTT
>-|TRBV4-1|TRBJ2-3
CASSQDRGTRKYF
TGCGCCAGCAGCCAAGATCGTGGGACAAGGAAGTATTTT
>-|TRBV28|TRBJ1-2
CASSLIATDGYTF
TGTGCCAGCAGTTTAATCGCGACCGATGGCTACACCTTC
>-|TRBV7-8|TRBJ2-7
CASSLSEAPNEQYF
TGTGCCAGCAGCTTATCTGAGGCCCCAAACGAGCAGTACTTC
>-|TRBV6-5|TRBJ1-6
CASSYKGGASPLHF
TGTGCCAGCAGCTACAAGGGGGGAGCTTCACCCCTCCACTTT